The 25 T cell receptor beta chains below come from one sample, sequenced in a study of CD8 T cells in ankylosing spondylitis. Whole-study results and caveats: One TCR beta motif, made up of about 8 highly homologous variants, appeared characteristic of ankylosing spondylitis blood.

Their antigen targets remain unknown. TCRdb passed the 5' RACE reads through MiXCR, listing each CDR3 protein once. The data contain around 140,000 distinct CDR3 sequences, 17% of them seen just once; the ten biggest clones take up roughly a third. Sequencing used blood, either unsorted or a sorted T cell fraction (not recorded which). Source of these receptors: a male donor with ankylosing spondylitis.

The chain carries TRBV11-2 and TRBJ2-7; 7 bases are a match to TRBD2. Germline V lookup: CDR1 SGHAT, CDR2 FQNNGV. The CDR3 contains 14 residues. V dropped 1 base and J dropped 4; count of bases not matched to a gene: 4. CDR3 sequence reads: CASSLGAGMYEQYF. The DNA of the CDR3 is TGTGCCAGCAGCTTAGGAGCGGGGATGTACGAGCAGTACTTC.

The sample holds a few counts of this clonotype. The V gene is TRBV7-9, the J gene TRBJ2-7, with TRBD2 as a possible D gene (5 bases). CDR1 and CDR2 from the germline V gene are SEHNR and FQNEAQ (reference sequence). Trimming cost V 0 bases and J 0 bases, with 15 bases left between them. The CDR3 contains 17 residues. This chain's CDR3 is CASSLAVRAESSYEQYF. The CDR3 region has the DNA TGTGCCAGCAGCTTAGCTGTGAGGGCTGAAAGCTCCTACGAGCAGTACTTC.

J is TRBJ2-7 and V is TRBV4-1; D may correspond to TRBD1 or TRBD2 (5 bases each). Trimming shortened V by 3 bases and J by 2 bases, and 8 bases separated the two germline ends. The germline V gene has CDR1 MGHRA and CDR2 YSYEKL. The CDR3 length is 13 residues. The chain's CDR3 is CASSHVGPYEQYF. DNA for the CDR3: TGCGCCAGCAGCCATGTGGGACCCTACGAGCAGTACTTC.

The table lists this clonotype with a count of one. J is TRBJ2-7 and V is TRBV4-2, with D perhaps matching TRBD2 (5 bases). The CDR3 loop spans 15 amino acids. With 1 base removed from V and 6 bases from J, the gap between germline ends came to 16 bases. Per the germline V gene, CDR1 is LGHNA and CDR2 is YNFKEQ. CDR3 bases: TGTGCCAGCAGCCAAGTCCCCGGGATCAATGGCGAGCAGTACTTC. This translates into CASSQVPGINGEQYF.

This clonotype appeared many times. The chain employs TRBV10-3 and TRBJ1-1; TRBD1 might be the D (5 bases). CDR1 and CDR2 from the germline V gene are ENHRY and SYGVKD. The CDR3 has 17 amino acids. Trimming removed 0 bases from V and 3 bases from J, with 17 bases in between. This CDR3 is CAISESAARQSDTEAFF. CDR3 bases: TGTGCCATCAGTGAGTCAGCCGCCAGACAGTCCGACACTGAAGCTTTCTTT.

This clonotype was counted between two and nine times. CDR3 in DNA: TGCAGTGCTCCTATTAGGCCTTCCTACAATGAGCAGTTCTTC. It yields the protein CSAPIRPSYNEQFF. V and J are TRBV20-1 and TRBJ2-1, with D unresolved. There are 14 residues in the CDR3. The V gene's germline CDR1 is DFQATT and CDR2 SNEGSKA (reference sequence). V gave up 5 bases and J gave up 1 base, with 12 bases separating them.

This chain connects TRBV7-2 to TRBJ2-3; TRBD2 agrees at 7 bases. The CDR3 has 16 amino acids. Losses at the gene ends were 4 bases for V and 2 bases for J; bases not matched to a gene: 9. Looked up from germline, CDR1 is SGHTA and CDR2 is FQGNSA. The CDR3 is CASSYVSGTFTDTQYF. The CDR3 DNA follows: TGTGCCAGCAGCTACGTGAGCGGGACCTTCACAGATACGCAGTATTTT.

This clonotype was seen repeatedly, ten times or more. CDR3 bases: TGTGCCAGCAGCTCTGTCCGGGACTCTTTTCTCAATGAGCAGTTCTTC. Translated, it gives CASSSVRDSFLNEQFF. The chain employs TRBV11-2 and TRBJ2-1; D perhaps matches TRBD2 (6 bases). With 4 bases removed from V and 6 bases from J, the gap between germline ends came to 19 bases. CDR3 length: 16 residues. Germline-derived CDR1 and CDR2 are SGHAT and FQNNGV.

This clonotype was counted between two and nine times. The chain uses TRBV7-9 and TRBJ1-5; D is undetermined. The germline V gene encodes CDR1 SEHNR and CDR2 FQNEAQ (reference sequence). Trimming left V 1 base short and J 6 bases short, with 4 bases between. This CDR3 has 12 amino acids. The CDR3 DNA is TGTGCCAGCAGCTTAGGCGCTCAGCCCCAGCATTTT. It encodes CASSLGAQPQHF.

The chain couples TRBV7-6 to TRBJ1-5; 9 positions match TRBD1. V lost 5 bases to trimming and J lost 0 bases; unmatched junction nucleotides: 5. Per the germline V gene, CDR1 is SGHVS and CDR2 is FNYEAQ. The CDR3 has 16 amino acids. The CDR3 protein is CASSPGTGYSNQPQHF. As DNA, the CDR3 is TGTGCCAGCAGCCCGGGGACAGGGTATAGCAATCAGCCCCAGCATTTT.

This clonotype was seen only a few times. The chain recombines TRBV10-3 with TRBJ2-7; D gene unclear. Germline V gene data show CDR1 as ENHRY and CDR2 as SYGVKD. This CDR3 contains 15 residues. Trimming took 3 bases from V and 3 from J, leaving 15 bases between them. This CDR3 is CAISEGGNPVYEQYF. CDR3 DNA: TGTGCCATCAGTGAAGGTGGAAACCCCGTCTACGAGCAGTACTTC.

The chain combines TRBV7-9 with TRBJ1-5; 7 bases align to TRBD1. Germline CDR1 is SEHNR and CDR2 is FQNEAQ (reference sequence). The junction had 1 base not matched to a gene; V was cut back by 3 bases and J by 2 bases. CDR3 size: 14 residues. CDR3 DNA sequence: TGTGCCAGCAGCTTCGGGACAGGCAATCAGCCCCAGCATTTT. It codes for CASSFGTGNQPQHF. Filled out from reference TRBV7-9 and TRBJ1-5, the complete variable domain reads DTGVSQNPRHKITKRGQNVTFRCDPISEHNRLYWYRQTLGQGPEFLTYFQNEAQLEKSRLLSDRFSAERPKGSFSTLEIQRTEQGDSAMYLCASSFGTGNQPQHFGDGTRLSIL.

This clonotype was counted a few times. This chain uses TRBV5-1 with TRBJ2-2; tentatively, D is TRBD1 (6 bases). The CDR3 is 14 residues long. CDR1 is SGHRS, CDR2 YFSETQ, per germline. The V end lost 1 base, the J end lost 5 bases, and 9 bases lay between the germline ends. The CDR3 DNA follows: TGCGCCAGCAGCTTGTACAGGGAAACCGGGGAGCTGTTTTTT. Amino acids: CASSLYRETGELFF.

The J gene is TRBJ2-1, the V gene TRBV11-2, with D perhaps assigned TRBD1 or TRBD2 (5 bases each). CDR3 length: 15 residues. Trimming shortened V by 1 base and J by 0 bases, and 7 bases separated the two germline ends. CDR1 SGHAT and CDR2 FQNNGV come from the germline V gene. The CDR3 loop is CASSLGGYSYNEQFF. As DNA, the CDR3 is TGTGCCAGCAGCTTAGGGGGGTACTCCTACAATGAGCAGTTCTTC. The whole variable domain, remainder taken from reference TRBV11-2 and TRBJ2-1, is EAGVAQSPRYKIIEKRQSVAFWCNPISGHATLYWYQQILGQGPKLLIQFQNNGVVDDSQLPKDRFSAERLKGVDSTLKIQPAKLEDSAVYLCASSLGGYSYNEQFFGPGTRLTVL.

This clonotype was seen a handful of times. CDR3 sequence: CASSTRTATPYNEQFF. The DNA for the CDR3 is TGTGCCAGCAGCACGCGGACGGCAACCCCCTACAATGAGCAGTTCTTC. The genes are TRBV11-2 and TRBJ2-1; D is undetermined. The ends were cut back, 5 bases at V and 2 bases at J, with 16 bases in the middle. CDR1 and CDR2 from the germline V gene are SGHAT and FQNNGV. This CDR3 has 16 residues.

The chain has TRBV27 and TRBJ2-7; a possible D gene is TRBD2 (6 bases). From germline, CDR1 is MNHEY and CDR2 SMNVEV (reference sequence). This CDR3 has 15 residues. V was pared by 1 base and J by 3 bases, with 13 bases between. The CDR3 reads CASSLYGGLNYEQYF. In DNA form, the CDR3 reads TGTGCCAGCAGTTTATACGGGGGTCTAAACTACGAGCAGTACTTC.

The rearrangement joins TRBV7-3 to TRBJ2-1; D is undetermined. V gave up 5 bases and J gave up 8 bases, with 13 bases separating them. CDR3 length equals 13 residues. CDR1 SGHTA and CDR2 FQGTGA come from the germline V gene. The CDR3: CASSPTHADEQFF. The CDR3 region has the DNA TGTGCCAGCAGCCCAACCCACGCGGATGAGCAGTTCTTC.

The V call is TRBV2, the J call TRBJ2-2; possibly TRBD1 or TRBD2 for D (5 bases each). The V end was cut by 3 bases, the J end by 0 bases, with 8 bases between. CDR1 is SNHLY, CDR2 FYNNEI, per germline. The CDR3 runs to 15 residues. The CDR3 is CASSDGTTNTGELFF. The CDR3 bases are TGTGCCAGCAGTGATGGGACCACGAACACCGGGGAGCTGTTTTTT. The full variable domain, rest sourced from reference TRBV2 and TRBJ2-2, is EPEVTQTPSHQVTQMGQEVILRCVPISNHLYFYWYRQILGQKVEFLVSFYNNEISEKSEIFDDQFSVERPDGSNFTLKIRSTKLEDSAMYFCASSDGTTNTGELFFGEGSRLTVL.

The chain carries TRBV12-3 or TRBV12-4 and TRBJ2-2; D gene uncertain. This CDR3 contains 19 residues. V was clipped by 10 bases and J by 2 bases, with 29 bases between them. CDR3: CAICSTVTIRAVNTGELFF. DNA of the CDR3: TGTGCCATCTGCTCTACTGTGACGATACGGGCGGTCAACACCGGGGAGCTGTTTTTT.

The table lists this clonotype with a few counts. The chain couples TRBV10-3 to TRBJ2-3; a weak D match, TRBD1 (5 bases). Trimming pared 0 bases from V and 3 bases from J, leaving 13 bases between. The CDR3 has 16 residues. Germline assignment: CDR1 ENHRY and CDR2 SYGVKD. The CDR3 DNA sequence: TGTGCCATCAGTGAGTCCCCAGGGATGGTTACAGATACGCAGTATTTT. Its protein is CAISESPGMVTDTQYF.

The chain recombines TRBV5-1 with TRBJ2-7; TRBD1 is a possible D gene (7 bases). The germline V gene has CDR1 SGHRS and CDR2 YFSETQ. The V gene lost 3 bases and the J gene lost 2 bases, with 12 bases spanning the gap. The CDR3 consists of 14 residues. CDR3 amino acids: CASSYDREAYEQYF. The CDR3 DNA follows: TGCGCCAGCAGCTACGACAGGGAGGCCTACGAGCAGTACTTC. The variable domain in full, completed from reference TRBV5-1 and TRBJ2-7, reads KAGVTQTPRYLIKTRGQQVTLSCSPISGHRSVSWYQQTPGQGLQFLFEYFSETQRNKGNFPGRFSGRQFSNSRSEMNVSTLELGDSALYLCASSYDREAYEQYFGPGTRLTVT.

The V call is TRBV7-9, the J call TRBJ2-1; D is possibly TRBD2 (5 bases). The V and J ends lost 10 bases and 8 bases respectively, with 18 bases between them. From germline, CDR1 is SEHNR and CDR2 FQNEAQ (reference sequence). The CDR3 consists of 13 residues. The CDR3 DNA sequence: TGTGCCAACGAACGCGTGGAGGCTGATGAGCAGTTCTTC. It codes for CANERVEADEQFF.

A remark on this clonotype: A read error may explain this, as a much larger clone is one base away. The chain uses TRBV6-6 and TRBJ2-7; D is possibly TRBD2 (5 bases). Germline V gene sequence: CDR1 MNHNY, CDR2 SVGAGI (reference sequence). V lost 9 bases and J 2 bases, leaving 14 bases between the germline ends. The CDR3 totals 13 residues. In DNA form, the CDR3 reads TGTGCCAGGAGCCTGGACGGGACCTACGAGCAGTACTTC. Amino acid sequence: CARSLDGTYEQYF.

The chain carries TRBV20-1 and TRBJ1-2, with a tentative D call TRBD1 (5 bases). Per germline, CDR1 DFQATT and CDR2 SNEGSKA (reference sequence). The CDR3 is made up of 13 amino acids. Trimming took off 3 bases at V and 2 bases at J, with 10 bases between the two ends. CDR3 in amino acids: CSARDTGNYGYTF. The CDR3, as DNA: TGCAGTGCTAGGGACACGGGGAACTATGGCTACACCTTC.

Only one count was recorded for this clonotype. The DNA for the CDR3 is TGCGCCAGCAGCGAAGCGGCGGTCGCAACTAATGAAAAACTGTTTTTT. Amino acid sequence: CASSEAAVATNEKLFF. The chain uses TRBV10-2 and TRBJ1-4; no clear D. The CDR3 contains 16 residues. Per germline, CDR1 WSHSY and CDR2 SAAADI. V shed 6 bases and J shed 0 bases, with 14 bases lying between them.